This T cell receptor beta chain was recovered during a study of vaccination and CD4 T cells after COVID-19. Looking at the study overall: Post-COVID draws followed diagnosis by a median roughly 99 days (range 35 to 161). The post-vaccine samples came a median roughly 79 days after dose two (range 14 to 241). Stimuli were overlapping spike peptide pools of SARS-CoV-2 and three common cold coronaviruses (HCoV-NL63, HCoV-OC43, HCoV-229E).

Turning to this clonotype: No antigen is known for it.

The assay that was used to sequence DNA from cultured CD4+ T cells was the Oncomine TCR Beta short-read assay. Once CD4+ T cells had been cultured, genomic DNA was extracted from them. Each CDR3 protein gets one entry after TCRdb re-called the PCR reads with MiXCR. This table has fewer than 15,000 distinct CDR3 sequences, under 40% appearing once. The treatment is: approximately nine-day PBMC culture with coronavirus spike peptide pools or control peptides (ViraFEST assay). The CDR3 covers 15 residues. J lost 0 bases, V lost 2 bases, and 2 bases had no gene match. Per the germline V gene, CDR1 is SGHNT and CDR2 is YYREEE (reference sequence).

The sample comprised CD4+ T cells from blood, cultured in vitro. The sequence was collected from a human donor who had recovered from COVID-19. The chain has TRBV5-4 and TRBJ2-3; 8 bases align to TRBD1. This CDR3 reads CASSFRDRSTDTQYF. The CDR3 DNA reads as TGTGCCAGCAGCTTCCGGGACAGGAGCACAGATACGCAGTATTTT.